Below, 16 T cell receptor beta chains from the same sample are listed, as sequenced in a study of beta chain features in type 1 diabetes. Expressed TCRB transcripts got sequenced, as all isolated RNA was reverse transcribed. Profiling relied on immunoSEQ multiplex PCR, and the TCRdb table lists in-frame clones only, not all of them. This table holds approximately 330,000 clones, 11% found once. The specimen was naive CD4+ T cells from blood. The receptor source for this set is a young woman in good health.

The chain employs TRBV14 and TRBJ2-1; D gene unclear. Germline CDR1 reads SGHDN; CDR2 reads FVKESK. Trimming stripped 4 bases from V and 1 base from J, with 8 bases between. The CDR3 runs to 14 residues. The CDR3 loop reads CASSLRLSYNEQFF. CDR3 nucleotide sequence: TGTGCCAGCAGCCTCCGTCTGTCCTACAATGAGCAGTTCTTC.

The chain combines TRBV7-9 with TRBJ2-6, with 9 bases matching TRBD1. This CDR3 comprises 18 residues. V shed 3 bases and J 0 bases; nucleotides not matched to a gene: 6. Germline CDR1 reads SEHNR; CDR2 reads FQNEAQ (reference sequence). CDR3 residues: CASSFGTGWDSGANVLTF. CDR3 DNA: TGTGCCAGCAGCTTTGGGACAGGGTGGGACTCTGGGGCCAACGTCCTGACTTTC.

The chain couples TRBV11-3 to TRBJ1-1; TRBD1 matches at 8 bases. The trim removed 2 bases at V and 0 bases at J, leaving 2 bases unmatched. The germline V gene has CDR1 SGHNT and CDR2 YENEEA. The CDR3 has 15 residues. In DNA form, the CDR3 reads TGTGCCAGCAGCTTACAGGGGGCTGTGAACACTGAAGCTTTCTTT. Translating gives CASSLQGAVNTEAFF.

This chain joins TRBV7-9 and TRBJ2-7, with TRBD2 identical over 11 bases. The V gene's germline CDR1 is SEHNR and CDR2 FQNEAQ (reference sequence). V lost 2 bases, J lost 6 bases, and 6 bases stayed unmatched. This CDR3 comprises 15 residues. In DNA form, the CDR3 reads TGTGCCAGCAGCTTAAAGGGTAGCGGGAGGGCCGAGCAGTACTTC. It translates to CASSLKGSGRAEQYF.

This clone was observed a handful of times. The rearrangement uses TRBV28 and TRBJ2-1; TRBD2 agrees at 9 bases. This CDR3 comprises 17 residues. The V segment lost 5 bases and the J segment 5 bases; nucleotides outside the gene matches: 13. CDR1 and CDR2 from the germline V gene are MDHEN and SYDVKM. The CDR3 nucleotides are TGTGCCAGCAGTCCCACAGTAGCGGGAGCTGTCCACAATGAGCAGTTCTTC. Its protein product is CASSPTVAGAVHNEQFF. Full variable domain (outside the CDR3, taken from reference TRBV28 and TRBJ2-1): DVKVTQSSRYLVKRTGEKVFLECVQDMDHENMFWYRQDPGLGLRLIYFSYDVKMKEKGDIPEGYSVSREKKERFSLILESASTNQTSMYLCASSPTVAGAVHNEQFFGPGTRLTVL.

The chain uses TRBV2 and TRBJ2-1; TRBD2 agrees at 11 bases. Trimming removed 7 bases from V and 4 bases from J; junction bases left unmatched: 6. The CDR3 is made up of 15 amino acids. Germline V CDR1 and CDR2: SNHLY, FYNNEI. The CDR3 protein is CASNIAGGMYNEQFF. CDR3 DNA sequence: TGTGCCAGCAATATAGCGGGAGGGATGTACAATGAGCAGTTCTTC.

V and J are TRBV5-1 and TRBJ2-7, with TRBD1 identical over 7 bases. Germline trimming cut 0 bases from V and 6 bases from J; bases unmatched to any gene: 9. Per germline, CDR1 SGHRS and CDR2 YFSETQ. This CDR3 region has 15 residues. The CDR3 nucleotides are TGCGCCAGCAGCTTGGCCGGATCAGGGGGAAGCGAGCAGTACTTC. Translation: CASSLAGSGGSEQYF.

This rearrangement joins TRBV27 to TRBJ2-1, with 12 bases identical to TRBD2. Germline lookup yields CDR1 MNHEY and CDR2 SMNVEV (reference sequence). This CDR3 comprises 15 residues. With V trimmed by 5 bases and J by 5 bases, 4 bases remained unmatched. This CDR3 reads CASSSRTSGNNEQFF. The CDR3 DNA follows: TGTGCCAGCAGTAGTCGGACTAGCGGGAACAATGAGCAGTTCTTC.

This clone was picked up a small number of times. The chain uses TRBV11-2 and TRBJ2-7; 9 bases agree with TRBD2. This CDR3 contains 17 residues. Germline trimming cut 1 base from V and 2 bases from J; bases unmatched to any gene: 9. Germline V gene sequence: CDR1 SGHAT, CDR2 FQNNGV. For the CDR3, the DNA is TGTGCCAGCAGCTTAGGACTAGCGGCCCGTCTCACCTACGAGCAGTACTTC. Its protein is CASSLGLAARLTYEQYF.

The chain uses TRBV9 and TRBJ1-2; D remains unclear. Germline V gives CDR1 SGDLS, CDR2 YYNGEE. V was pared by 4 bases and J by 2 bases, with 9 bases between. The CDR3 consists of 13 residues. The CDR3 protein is CASSSTENYGYTF. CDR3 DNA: TGTGCCAGCAGCTCGACGGAGAACTATGGCTACACCTTC.

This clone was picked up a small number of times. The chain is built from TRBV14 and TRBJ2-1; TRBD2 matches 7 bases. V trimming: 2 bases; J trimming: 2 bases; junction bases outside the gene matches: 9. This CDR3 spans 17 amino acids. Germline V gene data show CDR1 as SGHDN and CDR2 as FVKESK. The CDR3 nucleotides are TGTGCCAGCAGCCAATACAGCGGGACTTTGACCTACAATGAGCAGTTCTTC. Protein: CASSQYSGTLTYNEQFF.

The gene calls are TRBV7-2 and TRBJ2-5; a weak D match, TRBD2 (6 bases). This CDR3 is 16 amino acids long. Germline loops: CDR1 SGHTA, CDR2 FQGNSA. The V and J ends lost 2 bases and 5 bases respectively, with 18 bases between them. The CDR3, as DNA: TGTGCCAGCAGCTTAACCTTTTTTGGTGCGGGGGAGACCCAGTACTTC. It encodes CASSLTFFGAGETQYF.

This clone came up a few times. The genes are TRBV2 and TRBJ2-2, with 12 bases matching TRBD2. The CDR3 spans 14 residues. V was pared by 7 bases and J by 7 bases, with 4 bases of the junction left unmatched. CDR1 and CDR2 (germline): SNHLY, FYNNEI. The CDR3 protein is CASTLTSGSGELFF. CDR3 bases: TGTGCCAGCACCCTGACTAGCGGGAGCGGGGAGCTGTTTTTT.

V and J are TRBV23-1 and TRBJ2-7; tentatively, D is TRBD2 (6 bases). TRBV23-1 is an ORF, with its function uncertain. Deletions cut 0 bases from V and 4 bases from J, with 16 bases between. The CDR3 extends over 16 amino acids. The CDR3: CASSQSTRGRWYEQYF. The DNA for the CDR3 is TGCGCCAGCAGTCAATCCACGCGGGGAAGGTGGTACGAGCAGTACTTC.

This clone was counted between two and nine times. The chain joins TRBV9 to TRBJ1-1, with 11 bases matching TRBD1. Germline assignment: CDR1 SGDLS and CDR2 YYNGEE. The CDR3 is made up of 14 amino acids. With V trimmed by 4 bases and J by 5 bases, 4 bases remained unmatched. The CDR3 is CASSTGTGGTEAFF. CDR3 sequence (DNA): TGTGCCAGCAGCACCGGGACAGGGGGTACTGAAGCTTTCTTT.

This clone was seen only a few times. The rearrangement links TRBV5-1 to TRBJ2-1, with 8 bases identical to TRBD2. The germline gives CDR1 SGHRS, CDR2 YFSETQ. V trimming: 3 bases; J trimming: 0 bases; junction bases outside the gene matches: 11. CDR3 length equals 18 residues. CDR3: CASSSSPSGSYSYNEQFF. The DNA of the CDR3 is TGCGCCAGCAGCTCCTCCCCGAGCGGGAGTTACTCCTACAATGAGCAGTTCTTC.